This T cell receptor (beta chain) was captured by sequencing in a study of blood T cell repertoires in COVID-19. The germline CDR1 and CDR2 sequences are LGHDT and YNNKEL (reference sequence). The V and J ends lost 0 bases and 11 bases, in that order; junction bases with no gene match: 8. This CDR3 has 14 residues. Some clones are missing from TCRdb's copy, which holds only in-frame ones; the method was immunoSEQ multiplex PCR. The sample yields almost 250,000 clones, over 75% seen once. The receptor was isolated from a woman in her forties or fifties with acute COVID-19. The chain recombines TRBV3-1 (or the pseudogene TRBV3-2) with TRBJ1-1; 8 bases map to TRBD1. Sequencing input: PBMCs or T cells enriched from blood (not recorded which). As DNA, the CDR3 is TGTGCCAGCAGCCAAGACCCTAGGACAGGGACTGCTTTCTTT. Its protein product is CASSQDPRTGTAFF.